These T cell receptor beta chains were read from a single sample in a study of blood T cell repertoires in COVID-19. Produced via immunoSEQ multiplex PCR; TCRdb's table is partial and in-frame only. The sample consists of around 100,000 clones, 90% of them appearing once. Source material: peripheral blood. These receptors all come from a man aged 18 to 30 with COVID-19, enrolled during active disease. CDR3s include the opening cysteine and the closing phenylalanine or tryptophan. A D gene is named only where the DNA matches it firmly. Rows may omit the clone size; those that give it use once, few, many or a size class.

TGTGCCAGCAGTTCCGAACAGGGGAGGTATGGCTACACCTTC	CASSSEQGRYGYTF	TRBD1	TRBJ1-2	TRBV28	-
TGTGCCAGCAGCCAAGGACAGGGGAATAACGGGGAGCTGTTTTTT	CASSQGQGNNGELFF	TRBD1	TRBJ2-2	TRBV14	-
TGCAGCGTCGTGGACAGCTATGGCTACACCTTC	CSVVDSYGYTF	-	TRBJ1-2	TRBV29-1	-
TGTGCCAGCAGCTCCCCCCGAGGCGGGGGCTACAATGAGCAGTTCTTC	CASSSPRGGGYNEQFF	TRBD2	TRBJ2-1	TRBV7-3	-
TGTGCCAGCGGACCCCAGGGGGTCCAAGAGACCCAGTACTTC	CASGPQGVQETQYF	TRBD1	TRBJ2-5	TRBV5-5	-
TGTGCCAGCAGTCCGACAGAAAAGGATCAGCCCCAGCATTTT	CASSPTEKDQPQHF	-	TRBJ1-5	TRBV28	-
TGCAGCGTTGTGGACAATAGAGATGAGCAGTTCTTC	CSVVDNRDEQFF	-	TRBJ2-1	TRBV29-1	-
TGCGCCAGCAGCTTCCTTGATACGGGGGAGCAGTACTTC	CASSFLDTGEQYF	-	TRBJ2-7	TRBV5-1	-
TGCGCCAGCAAAGGTCGGGAGGGGAGCTCCTACAATGAGCAGTTCTTC	CASKGREGSSYNEQFF	TRBD2	TRBJ2-1	TRBV5-1	-
TGTGCCAGCAGTGAAGACGGGAGCTCCTACAATGAGCAGTTCTTC	CASSEDGSSYNEQFF	-	TRBJ2-1	TRBV6-1	-
TGCGCCAGCAGCCAAAGAGCTAGCGGTCCTTACAATGAGCAGTTCTTC	CASSQRASGPYNEQFF	TRBD2	TRBJ2-1	TRBV4-3	-
TGTGCCAGCAGCTTGGGGCTAGCAGATGTCGAGCAGTACTTC	CASSLGLADVEQYF	-	TRBJ2-7	TRBV5-4	-
TGCGCCAGCCACCCCGGGACAGCCAGCAATCAGCCCCAGCATTTT	CASHPGTASNQPQHF	TRBD1	TRBJ1-5	TRBV4-1	-
TGTGCCAGCACCCGGGGAGGAGGGATGACTGAAGCTTTCTTT	CASTRGGGMTEAFF	-	TRBJ1-1	TRBV27	-
TGTGCCAGCAGCCCCGGACAGTATCAGCCCCAGCATTTT	CASSPGQYQPQHF	-	TRBJ1-5	TRBV5-6	-
TGTGCCAGCAGCCACACCTCCTACAATGAGCAGTTCTTC	CASSHTSYNEQFF	-	TRBJ2-1	TRBV6-2/TRBV6-3	-
TGTGCCAGCAGTTCAACAGGGCTGAACACTGAAGCTTTCTTT	CASSSTGLNTEAFF	-	TRBJ1-1	TRBV6-5	-
TGTGCCAGCCGCAGGGAGGGCCAGCCCCAGCATTTT	CASRREGQPQHF	-	TRBJ1-5	TRBV28	-
TGTGCCAGCAGCTACCAGGACTTCTCCTACGAGCAGTACTTC	CASSYQDFSYEQYF	-	TRBJ2-7	TRBV9	-
TGTGCCAGCAGCCAATCGAAGGGGAAGATTAGCGGGAGGGATAATGAGCAGTTCTTC	CASSQSKGKISGRDNEQFF	TRBD2	TRBJ2-1	TRBV3-1/TRBV3-2	-
TGTGCCAGCAGTTACCTTGGACAGGGGGATGAAAAACTGTTTTTT	CASSYLGQGDEKLFF	TRBD1	TRBJ1-4	TRBV6-5	-
TGTGCCAGTCACCCCGGGACAGGGTATCGCAGCAATCAGCCCCAGCATTTT	CASHPGTGYRSNQPQHF	TRBD1	TRBJ1-5	TRBV19	-
TGTGCCAGCAGCCAAGACGCTCAGTCTTTCTATGGCTACACCTTC	CASSQDAQSFYGYTF	-	TRBJ1-2	TRBV3-1/TRBV3-2	few
TGTGCCAGCAGTTTAGGGCAGCAGGGCGAAAACATTCAGTACTTC	CASSLGQQGENIQYF	-	TRBJ2-4	TRBV27	-
TGTGCCAGCAGCGCAATAAGGGGTCTAGCGGGGTACCAAGAGACCCAGTACTTC	CASSAIRGLAGYQETQYF	TRBD2	TRBJ2-5	TRBV7-9	-
TGTGCCAGCAGACCCTCGGTTTACGAGCAGTACTTC	CASRPSVYEQYF	-	TRBJ2-7	TRBV27	-
TGTGCCAGCAGTTCCGGGACAGAGATAGGGTATGGCTACACCTTC	CASSSGTEIGYGYTF	TRBD1	TRBJ1-2	TRBV27	-
TGTGCCAGCAGTCAAACAGGCTACTCTGGAAACACCATATATTTT	CASSQTGYSGNTIYF	-	TRBJ1-3	TRBV6-5	once
TGTGCCAGCAGCGTCGTTACCGGGGAGCTGTTTTTT	CASSVVTGELFF	-	TRBJ2-2	TRBV9	-
TGCGCCAGCAGCCAAGATCCCTTGGGACTAGCCCCAGGGGAGCAGTACTTC	CASSQDPLGLAPGEQYF	TRBD2	TRBJ2-7	TRBV4-3	-
TGTGCCAGCAGTCAACTATCACAGGGTTCAGATACGCAGTATTTT	CASSQLSQGSDTQYF	-	TRBJ2-3	TRBV28	-
TGTGCCAGCAGCTCCTCAGAAAGCAAAAACATTCAGTACTTC	CASSSSESKNIQYF	-	TRBJ2-4	TRBV7-9	-
TGCGCCAGCAGCTTGGACAGCACAACCTACGAGCAGTACTTC	CASSLDSTTYEQYF	-	TRBJ2-7	TRBV5-1	-
TGTGCCTGGAGTAACAACCTTCGAACTGAAGCTTTCTTT	CAWSNNLRTEAFF	-	TRBJ1-1	TRBV30	-
TGTGCCAGCAGTAAGGGACTAGCGGGCAGCGGTAAAAACATTCAGTACTTC	CASSKGLAGSGKNIQYF	TRBD2	TRBJ2-4	TRBV6-2/TRBV6-3	-
TGTGCCAGCAGCTTAGCGGGCAGGGGGCGTACTGAAGCTTTCTTT	CASSLAGRGRTEAFF	TRBD1	TRBJ1-1	TRBV7-9	-
TGTGCCAGCAGTGAATCGTCCAGGCTGGGTAATGAAAAACTGTTTTTT	CASSESSRLGNEKLFF	-	TRBJ1-4	TRBV25-1	-
TGCGCCAGCAGCCAAGACGGGACAGGGGGACGATCACCCCTCCACTTT	CASSQDGTGGRSPLHF	TRBD1	TRBJ1-6	TRBV4-1	-
TGCGCCAGCAGTCAACTAACAGGGAAACCTTACGAGCAGTACTTC	CASSQLTGKPYEQYF	-	TRBJ2-7	TRBV23-1	-
TGTGCCAGCAGCGGGGCAACCCAAGAGACCCAGTACTTC	CASSGATQETQYF	-	TRBJ2-5	TRBV5-4	-
TGTGCCAGTAGTGCGGGACAGGGTTACACCGGGGAGCTGTTTTTT	CASSAGQGYTGELFF	TRBD1	TRBJ2-2	TRBV19	once
TGTGCCAGCAGCTCGCTGGGACAGGGGGGCAATCAGCCCCAGCATTTT	CASSSLGQGGNQPQHF	TRBD1	TRBJ1-5	TRBV5-5	-
TGTGCCAGCACCCCGAATCGGGGGAGGGCCGACACCGGGGAGCTGTTTTTT	CASTPNRGRADTGELFF	TRBD2	TRBJ2-2	TRBV13	-
TGTGCCAGCAGCCAAGATCTGGGTCCCGGGACAGGGGAAGCTTTCTTT	CASSQDLGPGTGEAFF	TRBD1	TRBJ1-1	TRBV3-1/TRBV3-2	-
TGCGCCAGCAGCCAAAGTACAGGGCAAAATCAGCCCCAGCATTTT	CASSQSTGQNQPQHF	-	TRBJ1-5	TRBV4-1	-
TGTGCCAGCAGCCCGCAGGGGGCCCTCTCCTACAATGAGCAGTTCTTC	CASSPQGALSYNEQFF	TRBD1	TRBJ2-1	TRBV7-3	-
TGTGCCAGCAGTCCACAGGCCACCGGGGAGCTGTTTTTT	CASSPQATGELFF	-	TRBJ2-2	TRBV27	-
TGTGCCATCAAAACACTAGCTGGGGAGCAGTACTTC	CAIKTLAGEQYF	-	TRBJ2-7	TRBV10-3	-
TGTGCCAGCAGCCTACCCTGGGCTAGCGGAGAGCAGTTCTTC	CASSLPWASGEQFF	TRBD2	TRBJ2-1	TRBV6-2/TRBV6-3	once
TGCAGCGTTGAACAGGGGACTAGCGGGAGCAATGAGCAGTTCTTC	CSVEQGTSGSNEQFF	TRBD2	TRBJ2-1	TRBV29-1	-
TGTGCCAGCCAAAAGGGAGGGAAAAACATTCAGTACTTC	CASQKGGKNIQYF	TRBD2	TRBJ2-4	TRBV19	-